The 26 T cell receptor beta chains reported below all come from one sample, sequenced in a study of T-cell memory formation after mild COVID-19. TCRdb passed the 5' RACE reads through MiXCR, listing each CDR3 protein once. The data show 100,000 to 150,000 distinct CDR3 sequences, around 15% seen once. Sequenced: PBMCs or a T cell subset sorted from them (not recorded which). The receptors here all came from a man aged 18 to 29 who had mild COVID-19 (a few samples of this study predate the infection). Cell type and time point are not known.

The chain links TRBV5-5 to TRBJ1-4; no definite D call. Germline loops: CDR1 SGHKS, CDR2 YYEKEE (reference sequence). The CDR3 length is 15 residues. The germline V and J ends were trimmed by 1 base and 8 bases, with 15 bases remaining between them. The CDR3 sequence is CASSLKTRPMEKLFF. The CDR3 bases are TGTGCCAGCAGCTTGAAGACAAGGCCGATGGAAAAACTGTTTTTT.

V and J are TRBV4-1 and TRBJ2-3; 11 bases agree with TRBD2. V dropped 3 bases and J dropped 7; count of bases not matched to a gene: 21. The germline CDR1 and CDR2 sequences are MGHRA and YSYEKL. The CDR3 is made up of 20 amino acids. CDR3 protein: CASSHQAGLAAPRGGNTQYF. The CDR3, as DNA: TGCGCCAGCAGCCACCAGGCGGGACTAGCGGCGCCCAGGGGTGGAAATACGCAGTATTTT.

The chain is built from TRBV18 and TRBJ1-1; D gene ambiguous. The CDR3 is 12 residues long. CDR1 is KGHSH, CDR2 LQKENI, per germline. Trimming removed 3 bases from V and 1 base from J, with 3 bases in between. The CDR3 DNA follows: TGTGCCAGCTCACCTTCGAACACTGAAGCTTTCTTT. Residues: CASSPSNTEAFF.

This clonotype was recorded a few times. The chain couples TRBV7-3 to TRBJ2-5, with D possibly being TRBD1 or TRBD2 (6 bases each). The CDR3 has 14 residues. Germline values: CDR1 SGHTA, CDR2 FQGTGA. Trimming pared 5 bases from V and 5 bases from J, leaving 15 bases between. CDR3 amino acids: CASSPWGLAETQYF. CDR3 nucleotides: TGTGCCAGCAGCCCCTGGGGGCTAGCGGAGACCCAGTACTTC.

There are a few counts of this clonotype. The chain employs TRBV3-1 and TRBJ1-2, with 9 bases that match TRBD1. This CDR3 is 14 amino acids long. Germline assignment: CDR1 LGHDT and CDR2 YNNKEL (reference sequence). Losses at the gene ends were 3 bases for V and 8 bases for J; bases not matched to a gene: 7. CDR3 bases: TGTGCCAGCAGCCAGGGGGGGACAGGGTCCGGCTACACCTTC. Its protein product is CASSQGGTGSGYTF.

This clonotype was found a few times. This likely comes from a read error, as the CDR3 has no conserved phenylalanine or tryptophan at its end. The limits of the CDR3 on the DNA are not certain, so only TCRdb's listed CDR3 is given. The chain's CDR3 is CASSMDRGAEALL. V gene TRBV7-2 combines with J gene TRBJ1-1; the DNA was not compared with TRBD1, the D call given in the table. Germline V gene sequence: CDR1 SGHTA, CDR2 FQGNSA. The length of the CDR3 is 13 amino acids, counting both ends.

This clonotype was seen a handful of times. The V gene is TRBV7-9, the J gene TRBJ2-5, with D perhaps matching TRBD1 (6 bases). The CDR3 extends over 14 amino acids. Trimming cost V 6 bases and J 1 base, with 12 bases left between them. From germline, CDR1 is SEHNR and CDR2 FQNEAQ (reference sequence). CDR3 bases: TGTGCCAGCAGAAAGACAGGACCCCAAGAGACCCAGTACTTC. Protein sequence: CASRKTGPQETQYF.

The genes are TRBV6-1 and TRBJ2-1, with 10 nucleotides matching TRBD2. The trim removed 6 bases at V and 10 bases at J, leaving 18 bases unmatched. Per germline, CDR1 MNHNS and CDR2 SASEGT. The CDR3 runs to 17 residues. DNA for the CDR3: TGTGCCAGCAGCTACACTTCTCTAGCGGGGGTGCGTTGGGAGCAGTTCTTC. Amino acids: CASSYTSLAGVRWEQFF.

This clonotype was seen a handful of times. The V gene is TRBV5-4, the J gene TRBJ1-2; the D is unclear. Trimming removed 0 bases at V and 4 bases at J, with 7 bases between. Looked up from germline, CDR1 is SGHNT and CDR2 is YYREEE (reference sequence). CDR3 length: 13 residues. The CDR3 DNA is TGTGCCAGCAGCTTGGACACAACCTATGGCTACACCTTC. This encodes CASSLDTTYGYTF.

There are many counts of this clonotype. The junction departs from germline at one end; a sequencing error may be responsible. The rearrangement links TRBV7-3 to TRBJ2-6, with D unclear. The V gene's germline CDR1 is SGHTA and CDR2 FQGTGA. CDR3 size: 16 residues. The CDR3 region is CASSFHSLSEANVLTF. In nucleotides, the CDR3 is TGTGCCAGCAGCTTCCACAGTCTCTCTGAGGCCAACGTCCTGACTTTC.

This clonotype was counted a few times. V usage is TRBV7-9 and J usage is TRBJ2-2; D may be TRBD1 (5 bases). Germline CDR1 and CDR2: SEHNR and FQNEAQ (reference sequence). The CDR3 runs to 16 residues. Between the trimmed V and J ends, which lost 1 base and 3 bases, there was a span of 12 bases. In DNA, the CDR3 is TGTGCCAGCAGCTTAGAGCCCCCAGGGTACACCGGGGAGCTGTTTTTT. Its protein is CASSLEPPGYTGELFF.

This clonotype was counted only a few times. The chain uses TRBV20-1 and TRBJ2-5; D might be TRBD2 (5 bases). CDR1 is DFQATT and CDR2 is SNEGSKA in the germline V gene (reference sequence). This CDR3 is built from 13 residues. The V end was cut by 2 bases, the J end by 4 bases, with 11 bases between. CDR3 coding DNA: TGCAGTGCTAGACCCCGCCTAGCAGAGACCCAGTACTTC. Translation: CSARPRLAETQYF.

The chain combines TRBV6-1 with TRBJ1-2, with 9 bases aligning to TRBD1. The germline V gene encodes CDR1 MNHNS and CDR2 SASEGT. The J segment lost 4 bases and the V segment lost 1 base, leaving 10 bases of the junction unmatched. This CDR3 is 17 amino acids long. The CDR3 DNA reads as TGTGCCAGCAGTGAAGACAGGACAGGGGTTGGGGGCTATGGCTACACCTTC. Amino acids: CASSEDRTGVGGYGYTF.

In this sample, this clonotype turned up a few times. This chain joins TRBV20-1 and TRBJ2-3; 8 nucleotides line up with TRBD2. The CDR3 consists of 12 residues. With 8 bases clipped from V and 5 bases from J, the junction kept 6 bases outside the gene matches. CDR1 and CDR2 (germline): DFQATT, SNEGSKA (reference sequence). CDR3 amino acids: CSRRGGQDTQYF. Here the CDR3 DNA reads TGCAGTCGACGGGGGGGCCAAGATACGCAGTATTTT.

The chain carries TRBV18 and TRBJ2-5, with no clear D. V lost 2 bases to trimming and J lost 2 bases, with 6 bases between them. Germline CDR1 reads KGHSH; CDR2 reads LQKENI. This CDR3 spans 13 amino acids. CDR3 sequence: CASSPGEQETQYF. The CDR3 nucleotides read TGTGCCAGCTCACCAGGGGAACAAGAGACCCAGTACTTC.

Only a few counts were recorded for this clonotype. This CDR3 reads CASRNWRQAGTDTQYF. CDR3 coding DNA: TGTGCCAGCAGGAACTGGAGACAGGCTGGCACAGATACGCAGTATTTT. V usage is TRBV6-2 or TRBV6-3 and J usage is TRBJ2-3, with D perhaps TRBD1 (6 bases). CDR3 length equals 16 residues. The V gene's germline CDR1 is MNHEY and CDR2 SVGEGT. V was cut by 6 bases and J by 1 base, with 17 bases left in between.

The V and J genes are TRBV6-5 and TRBJ1-2; the D is unclear. Per the germline V gene, CDR1 is MNHEY and CDR2 is SVGAGI. The V and J ends lost 6 bases and 8 bases respectively, with 16 bases between them. The CDR3 length is 13 residues. The CDR3 region has the DNA TGTGCCAGCAGGACCCTGAAAACAATAGGCTACACCTTC. Its translation is CASRTLKTIGYTF.

This clonotype was seen only a few times. The genes are TRBV4-1 and TRBJ1-6; D may be TRBD1 (5 bases). V was pared by 6 bases and J by 13 bases, with 13 bases between. Germline V CDR1 and CDR2: MGHRA, YSYEKL. CDR3 length equals 12 residues. The CDR3 DNA sequence: TGCGCCAGCAGTCTTGACAGATCCCCCCTCCACTTT. Protein sequence: CASSLDRSPLHF.

The sample holds a few counts of this clonotype. The chain is built from TRBV29-1 and TRBJ2-3; D is uncertain. V was clipped by 4 bases and J by 6 bases, with 8 bases between them. Germline V gives CDR1 SQVTM, CDR2 ANQGSEA. CDR3 length equals 11 residues. CDR3 nucleotide sequence: TGCAGCGTTGGCCCCGACGATACGCAGTATTTT. It is translated as CSVGPDDTQYF.

This clonotype was counted only a few times. The chain has TRBV18 and TRBJ2-2; D is uncertain. CDR1 is KGHSH and CDR2 is LQKENI in the germline V gene. The length of the CDR3 is 16 residues. V dropped 6 bases and J dropped 0 bases, with 14 bases sitting between them. CDR3 sequence: CASSPRVPSNTGELFF. The CDR3 coding sequence is TGTGCCAGCTCTCCAAGGGTGCCCTCGAACACCGGGGAGCTGTTTTTT. Complete variable domain (other parts from reference TRBV18 and TRBJ2-2): NAGVMQNPRHLVRRRGQEARLRCSPMKGHSHVYWYRQLPEEGLKFMVYLQKENIIDESGMPKERFSAEFPKEGPSILRIQQVVRGDSAAYFCASSPRVPSNTGELFFGEGSRLTVL.

This sequence joins TRBV7-9 and TRBJ1-2; 8 bases fit TRBD1. This CDR3 region has 14 residues. Germline-derived CDR1 and CDR2 are SEHNR and FQNEAQ (reference sequence). Trimming cost V 5 bases and J 8 bases; bases outside gene matches: 10. The CDR3 region is CASSQTGAKLGYTF. The CDR3 DNA follows: TGTGCCAGCAGCCAGACAGGGGCCAAGTTGGGCTACACCTTC.

This clonotype has a handful of counts. The genes are TRBV4-2 and TRBJ2-1; 7 nucleotides agree with TRBD2. CDR1 is LGHNA and CDR2 is YNFKEQ in the germline V gene. CDR3 length equals 19 residues. With V trimmed by 0 bases and J by 0 bases, 11 bases remained unmatched. In DNA, the CDR3 is TGTGCCAGCAGCCAAGATCCCGGGACTACCTCTTACTCCTACAATGAGCAGTTCTTC. It yields the protein CASSQDPGTTSYSYNEQFF.

In this sample, this clonotype turned up many times. The chain employs TRBV9 and TRBJ2-3; D may match TRBD1 or TRBD2 (5 bases each). With 4 bases removed from V and 0 bases from J, the gap between germline ends came to 18 bases. Germline V gene sequence: CDR1 SGDLS, CDR2 YYNGEE. The CDR3 consists of 17 residues. Here the CDR3 reads CASSLEGRGVSTDTQYF. CDR3 bases: TGTGCCAGCAGCCTCGAGGGAAGGGGCGTCAGCACAGATACGCAGTATTTT.

This chain's CDR3 is CASSQPGEGETQYF. CDR3 coding DNA: TGTGCCAGCAGCCAACCGGGCGAGGGAGAGACCCAGTACTTC. This chain links TRBV28 with TRBJ2-5; possibly TRBD2 for D (5 bases). The length of the CDR3 is 14 residues. V dropped 6 bases and J dropped 4 bases, with 15 bases sitting between them. Germline-derived CDR1 and CDR2 are MDHEN and SYDVKM.

As regards this clonotype: Compared with germline, one end of the junction differs, possibly owing to a read error. The rearrangement links TRBV4-1 to TRBJ2-7; 7 positions match TRBD2. Germline CDR1 reads MGHRA; CDR2 reads YSYEKL. The CDR3 is 16 residues long. The DNA of the CDR3 is TGCGCCAGCAGCCAAGGATTGCGGGGGAGCTCCTACGAGAAGTACTTC. It codes for CASSQGLRGSSYEKYF.

The gene calls are TRBV4-2 and TRBJ1-3; D perhaps matches TRBD1 (5 bases). Trimming removed 4 bases at V and 4 bases at J, with 17 bases between. Germline V lookup: CDR1 LGHNA, CDR2 YNFKEQ. The CDR3 covers 16 residues. The CDR3 bases are TGTGCCAGCAGCCGCCCGGGGCGGCATGACGGAAACACCATATATTTT. Residues: CASSRPGRHDGNTIYF.